This is a list of T cell receptor beta chains from one sample in a study of T cell responses to AZD1222 COVID-19 vaccine. Libraries were prepared by immunoSEQ multiplex PCR; TCRdb keeps only in-frame clonotypes and omits some of them. The table shows about 150,000 clones, with about nine tenths occurring only once. The sequenced sample was peripheral blood, obtained on day 0 of AZD1222 vaccination. The receptors were sampled from an adult in good health. CDR3s include the opening cysteine and the closing phenylalanine or tryptophan. A D gene is named only where the DNA matches it firmly.

TRBV24-1 . CATSEQGVF
TRBV12-5 . CASGFNPGTYPYNEQFF
TRBV11-1 . CASSSLWGADGYTF
TRBV27 . CASSLARGGSYGYTF
TRBV18 TRBD2 CASSRKSGRADETQYF
TRBV15 . CATSREGATGELFF
TRBV27 TRBD1 CASSSGGMNTEAFF
TRBV6-5 TRBD1 CASTTGDVTGELFF
TRBV11-2 . CASSLVGGRPEYF
TRBV5-1 . CASSLGLDSSYEQYF